These T cell receptor beta chains were read from a single sample in a study of technical replicates of blood from a handful of donors. Only in-frame clones appear in the TCRdb table, and some are missing; sequencing was by immunoSEQ multiplex PCR. This sample has tens of thousands of clones, with just under 97% found just once. The sample was T cells isolated from PBMCs. All receptors come from a human donor in good health. CDR3s include the opening cysteine and the closing phenylalanine or tryptophan. The D gene is left open where the match is weak. Not all rows give a size; the values are once, few, many and, for expanded clones, a class.

TRBV6-6	.	.	TRBJ1-5	CASSYSGEGNQPQHF	TGTGCCAGCAGTTACTCGGGAGAAGGCAATCAGCCCCAGCATTTT
TRBV4-1	TRBD1	.	TRBJ1-6	CASSPGQGNSPLHF	TGCGCCAGCAGCCCCGGACAGGGGAATTCACCCCTCCACTTT
TRBV7-6	.	.	TRBJ1-1	CASSSLGKLHTEAFF	TGTGCCAGCAGCTCACTCGGTAAACTCCACACTGAAGCTTTCTTT
TRBV4-1	TRBD2	.	TRBJ2-5	CASSQDPGGPGQETQYF	TGCGCCAGCAGCCAAGATCCGGGGGGGCCCGGCCAAGAGACCCAGTACTTC
TRBV27	TRBD2	.	TRBJ2-5	CASSPHRTSGGAGETQYF	TGTGCCAGCAGTCCCCACCGGACTAGCGGGGGGGCTGGCGAGACCCAGTACTTC
TRBV10-3	.	.	TRBJ2-5	CAISEAGRETQYF	TGTGCCATCAGTGAGGCAGGGCGAGAGACCCAGTACTTC
TRBV7-3	TRBD1	.	TRBJ2-2	CASSLWPGGTGELFF	TGTGCCAGCAGCTTATGGCCAGGGGGCACCGGGGAGCTGTTTTTT
TRBV7-9	.	once	TRBJ1-2	CASQVQSRGYTF	TGTGCCAGCCAGGTACAGAGTCGCGGCTACACCTTC
TRBV6-1	TRBD2	.	TRBJ2-1	CASSGRTSPSYNEQFF	TGTGCCAGCAGTGGCAGGACTAGTCCTTCCTACAATGAGCAGTTCTTC
TRBV14	TRBD1	.	TRBJ1-2	CASSQLLGGADGYTF	TGTGCCAGCAGCCAACTCCTAGGGGGCGCGGATGGCTACACCTTC
TRBV28	TRBD1	.	TRBJ1-1	CASRTGMNTEAFF	TGTGCCAGCAGGACAGGGATGAACACTGAAGCTTTCTTT
TRBV28	TRBD2	once	TRBJ2-3	CASSTGAAGGRLGTQYF	TGTGCCAGCAGCACAGGAGCGGCGGGAGGGCGATTGGGTACGCAGTATTTT
TRBV29-1	.	.	TRBJ2-7	CSVGTASSYEQYF	TGCAGCGTTGGGACAGCGAGCTCCTACGAGCAGTACTTC
TRBV7-6	.	.	TRBJ2-1	CASSLGLSNEQFF	TGTGCCAGCAGCCTCGGACTTTCCAATGAGCAGTTCTTC
TRBV4-1	TRBD2	.	TRBJ2-2	CASSRTSPGELFF	TGCGCCAGCAGTAGGACTAGCCCAGGGGAGCTGTTTTTT
TRBV4-1	.	.	TRBJ1-2	CASSQGQGSGKGGGYTF	TGCGCCAGCAGCCAAGGACAAGGTTCGGGAAAAGGAGGGGGCTACACCTTC
TRBV7-2	.	.	TRBJ2-7	CASSQSHSYEQYF	TGTGCCAGCAGCCAAAGCCACTCCTACGAGCAGTACTTC
TRBV19	.	once	TRBJ2-2	CASSTTSRELFF	TGTGCCAGTAGTACAACGAGCCGGGAGCTGTTTTTT
TRBV4-1	.	.	TRBJ1-1	CASSQGPGTTNTEAFF	TGCGCCAGCAGCCAAGGTCCCGGGACAACGAACACTGAAGCTTTCTTT
TRBV7-8	.	.	TRBJ1-5	CASSLDMGRGNQPQHF	TGTGCCAGCAGCTTGGACATGGGTCGGGGCAATCAGCCCCAGCATTTT
TRBV7-9	TRBD1	.	TRBJ1-1	CASSLGTGGPWTEAFF	TGTGCCAGCAGCTTAGGGACAGGGGGTCCCTGGACTGAAGCTTTCTTT
TRBV27	.	.	TRBJ2-2	CASSFLSGELFF	TGTGCCAGCAGTTTTCTGTCCGGGGAGCTGTTTTTT
TRBV6-1	TRBD1	.	TRBJ1-2	CASSEATDRADYGYTF	TGTGCCAGCAGTGAAGCCACGGACAGGGCGGACTATGGCTACACCTTC
TRBV11-2	.	.	TRBJ1-6	CASSFLRSGNSPLHF	TGTGCCAGCAGTTTCCTACGGTCCGGGAATTCACCCCTCCACTTT
TRBV19	.	.	TRBJ2-7	CASSKAGVNEQYF	TGTGCCAGTAGTAAGGCAGGGGTGAACGAGCAGTACTTC
TRBV29-1	.	.	TRBJ1-6	CSVGTGPLDSPLHF	TGCAGCGTGGGCACAGGGCCGTTGGATTCACCCCTCCACTTT
TRBV4-1	.	once	TRBJ2-2	CASSRQDFYTGELFF	TGCGCCAGCAGCCGACAGGATTTTTACACCGGGGAGCTGTTTTTT
TRBV28	TRBD1	.	TRBJ1-1	CASSLPPGGFGAFF	TGTGCCAGCAGTTTACCCCCAGGGGGGTTCGGGGCTTTCTTT
TRBV25-1	.	.	TRBJ1-2	CASSELEDHYGYTF	TGTGCCAGCAGTGAATTGGAGGATCACTATGGCTACACCTTC
TRBV2	TRBD2	.	TRBJ2-3	CASMKRLAPDTQYF	TGTGCCAGCATGAAGCGACTAGCTCCAGATACGCAGTATTTT
TRBV28	.	.	TRBJ2-1	CASSLSLSSYNEQFF	TGTGCCAGCAGTTTGTCCCTCAGCTCCTACAATGAGCAGTTCTTC
TRBV4-1	.	.	TRBJ2-7	CASSQEFPRAHRQYF	TGCGCCAGCAGCCAAGAATTTCCGAGGGCACATAGGCAGTACTTC
TRBV5-1	.	.	TRBJ1-3	CASSYSGENTIYF	TGCGCCAGCAGTTACTCCGGAGAGAACACCATATATTTT
TRBV29-1	.	.	TRBJ2-3	CSVEEGLWTDTQYF	TGCAGCGTTGAAGAGGGCCTTTGGACAGATACGCAGTATTTT
TRBV11-2	TRBD1	.	TRBJ2-1	CASSPQRRGLSPYNEQFF	TGTGCCAGCAGCCCCCAGCGCAGGGGGCTATCCCCCTACAATGAGCAGTTCTTC
TRBV13	.	.	TRBJ1-1	CASSAQQAAEAFF	TGTGCCAGCAGCGCACAGCAGGCAGCTGAAGCTTTCTTT
TRBV14	TRBD2	.	TRBJ2-5	CASSPGVSGAQETQYF	TGTGCCAGCAGCCCAGGGGTTAGCGGGGCTCAAGAGACCCAGTACTTC
TRBV28	.	.	TRBJ2-7	CASSFRRGDSTYEQYF	TGTGCCAGCAGTTTTAGAAGGGGGGACAGTACCTACGAGCAGTACTTC
TRBV14	TRBD1	few	TRBJ1-2	CASSADRVYGYTF	TGTGCCAGCAGCGCCGACAGGGTCTATGGCTACACCTTC
TRBV9	.	.	TRBJ2-5	CASSVSSGSAGETQYF	TGTGCCAGCAGCGTCTCCAGCGGGTCCGCGGGGGAGACCCAGTACTTC
TRBV14	TRBD2	.	TRBJ2-6	CASSQVGGAGANVLTF	TGTGCCAGCAGCCAAGTGGGAGGGGCCGGGGCCAACGTCCTGACTTTC
TRBV6-1	.	.	TRBJ2-7	CASRGTLGSPYEQYF	TGTGCCAGCAGAGGGACTCTCGGAAGCCCATACGAGCAGTACTTC
TRBV29-1	.	.	TRBJ1-1	CSVVRGGRNTEAFF	TGCAGCGTTGTTAGGGGGGGGCGGAACACTGAAGCTTTCTTT
TRBV2	TRBD1	.	TRBJ2-7	CASSEAAIRDRNYEQYF	TGTGCCAGCAGTGAAGCGGCTATCCGGGACAGAAACTACGAGCAGTACTTC
TRBV6-5	TRBD2	.	TRBJ2-3	CASSSSGLAGTDTQYF	TGTGCCAGCAGTTCTTCCGGACTAGCGGGAACAGATACGCAGTATTTT
TRBV11-2	TRBD2	.	TRBJ2-1	CASSLQTGTSGRNEQFF	TGTGCCAGCAGCTTACAAACCGGTACTAGCGGGAGAAATGAGCAGTTCTTC
TRBV12-2	.	.	TRBJ1-1	CASRLPKERTEAFF	TGTGCAAGTCGCTTACCCAAAGAGCGAACTGAAGCTTTCTTT
TRBV4-2	TRBD1	.	TRBJ2-3	CASSHLGQGTTDTQYF	TGTGCCAGCAGCCACCTAGGACAGGGGACCACAGATACGCAGTATTTT
TRBV7-8	TRBD2	.	TRBJ2-2	CASSLGLAGNTGELFF	TGTGCCAGCAGCCTGGGACTAGCGGGGAACACCGGGGAGCTGTTTTTT
TRBV29-1	.	.	TRBJ2-5	CSVDRETQYF	TGCAGCGTTGACCGAGAGACCCAGTACTTC
TRBV10-2	TRBD2	.	TRBJ2-3	CASKGWGTSSQPSSTDTQYF	TGCGCCAGCAAGGGTTGGGGGACTAGCAGCCAACCGAGTAGCACAGATACGCAGTATTTT
TRBV6-5	.	.	TRBJ2-5	CASRGDKGETQYF	TGTGCCAGTCGGGGGGACAAAGGAGAGACCCAGTACTTC
TRBV7-9	.	.	TRBJ1-1	CASSTGQNTEAFF	TGTGCCAGCAGCACCGGACAGAACACTGAAGCTTTCTTT
TRBV5-1	TRBD1	.	TRBJ2-2	CASSLGDRAPLFF	TGCGCCAGCAGCTTGGGAGACAGGGCTCCGCTGTTTTTT
TRBV27	.	.	TRBJ2-1	CASSATSFNEQFF	TGTGCCAGCAGCGCGACTAGTTTCAATGAGCAGTTCTTC